Below, 29 T cell receptor beta chains from the same sample are listed, as sequenced in a study of T cells after yellow fever vaccination (dated by TCRdb to the late 2010s). Explained via the paper, the treatment or condition label denotes: live attenuated yellow fever vaccine strain. Library creation used 5' RACE. Sequenced using an Illumina NovaSeq 6000. The public reads were run again by TCRdb, first through fastp at Q25 and then through MiXCR, and only productive beta chains were kept. Rows are combined by CDR3 protein, so each entry shows the most common genes and DNA. This sample has fewer than 350,000 distinct CDR3 sequences in its table, and less than 4.5% of those were observed once. The ten largest clones take up about a quarter of the sample. The material sequenced was PBMCs, taken on the day of the yellow fever booster vaccination. These TCRs come from a man aged 18 to 29 who received the YFV17D yellow fever vaccine.

This clonotype was picked up many times. The CDR3 DNA sequence: TGTGCCAGCAGTTTATCGATCGCGGGGGCAACCTACGAGCAGTACTTC. It encodes CASSLSIAGATYEQYF. The rearrangement uses TRBV27 and TRBJ2-7, with D perhaps TRBD2 (7 bases). The germline V and J ends were trimmed by 0 bases and 2 bases, with 14 bases remaining between them. The germline V gene has CDR1 MNHEY and CDR2 SMNVEV (reference sequence). CDR3 length: 16 amino acids.

Here the CDR3 reads CSARNRGSETQYF. The CDR3 coding sequence is TGCAGTGCTAGAAACAGGGGATCGGAGACCCAGTACTTC. The V gene is TRBV20-1, the J gene TRBJ2-5, with 7 nucleotides matching TRBD1. Unmatched junction bases numbered 5, after V lost 2 bases and J lost 5 bases. The CDR3 runs 13 residues. Germline V CDR1 and CDR2: DFQATT, SNEGSKA (reference sequence).

At least ten counts were recorded for this clonotype. The CDR3 region is CASSPGRGGTDTQYF. The CDR3 region has the DNA TGCGCCAGCAGCCCCGGTAGGGGCGGCACAGATACGCAGTATTTT. The chain is built from TRBV4-3 and TRBJ2-3; weak D call: TRBD1 (5 bases). Germline CDR1 LGHNA, CDR2 YSLEER. The V and J ends lost 4 bases and 1 base respectively, with 12 bases between them. This CDR3 has 15 residues.

This clonotype showed up many times. The V gene is TRBV5-1, the J gene TRBJ2-2; D is unclear. Germline CDR1 is SGHRS and CDR2 is YFSETQ. V lost 0 bases to trimming and J lost 4 bases, with 4 bases between them. This CDR3 comprises 13 residues. The CDR3 sequence: CASSLEPTGELFF. The DNA of the CDR3 is TGCGCCAGCAGCTTGGAACCCACCGGGGAGCTGTTTTTT.

The V and J genes are TRBV3-1 and TRBJ2-1, with 12 bases aligning to TRBD2. The trim removed 1 base at V and 7 bases at J, leaving 5 bases unmatched. The CDR3 sequence is 16 residues long. Germline V gene lookup returns CDR1 LGHDT and CDR2 YNNKEL (reference sequence). CDR3 sequence (DNA): TGTGCCAGCAGCCAAGTCACTAGCGGGGGGATAAATGAGCAGTTCTTC. Residues: CASSQVTSGGINEQFF.

This clonotype has just a few counts. This chain connects TRBV3-1 to TRBJ2-4; D might be TRBD1 (6 bases). This CDR3 spans 13 amino acids. Trimming pared 6 bases from V and 7 bases from J, leaving 13 bases between. Germline-derived CDR1 and CDR2 are LGHDT and YNNKEL (reference sequence). CDR3 region: CASSDRRGNIQYF. The CDR3 region has the DNA TGTGCCAGCAGTGACAGGAGAGGGAACATTCAGTACTTC.

This clonotype has at least ten counts. The chain couples TRBV28 to TRBJ2-3; 7 bases line up with TRBD1. The ends lost 8 bases at V and 9 bases at J; junction bases unmatched: 11. CDR1 is MDHEN, CDR2 SYDVKM, per germline. CDR3 length equals 13 residues. CDR3 nucleotides: TGTGCCAGCTACGGGGAACCGGGACAGACGCAGTATTTT. Amino acids: CASYGEPGQTQYF.

The chain links TRBV12-3 or TRBV12-4 to TRBJ2-1; D ambiguous. This CDR3 contains 13 residues. The V and J ends lost 2 bases and 6 bases respectively, with 8 bases between them. This CDR3 is CASSLRVTNEQFF. CDR3 sequence (DNA): TGTGCCAGCAGTTTAAGGGTTACCAATGAGCAGTTCTTC.

This clonotype was observed at least ten times. The chain is built from TRBV6-2 or TRBV6-3 and TRBJ1-2; D is uncertain. Germline values: CDR1 MNHEY, CDR2 SVGEGT. With 5 bases removed from V and 4 bases from J, the gap between germline ends came to 11 bases. The CDR3 covers 13 residues. The CDR3 DNA follows: TGTGCCAGCAGTGATGACGTTTTCTATGGCTACACCTTC. It specifies CASSDDVFYGYTF.

The chain couples TRBV7-2 to TRBJ1-1; possibly TRBD1 for D (5 bases). This CDR3 region has 18 residues. V dropped 1 base and J dropped 1 base, with 19 bases sitting between them. The V gene's germline CDR1 is SGHTA and CDR2 FQGNSA. CDR3 region: CASSLEFLGRGRNTEAFF. The CDR3 DNA sequence: TGTGCCAGCAGCTTAGAGTTTCTCGGACGGGGCAGGAACACTGAAGCTTTCTTT.

This chain uses TRBV6-2 or TRBV6-3 with TRBJ2-3, with D tentatively TRBD1 (6 bases). Trimming stripped 8 bases from V and 2 bases from J, with 8 bases between. This CDR3 is 12 amino acids long. The V gene's germline CDR1 is MNHEY and CDR2 SVGEGT. This chain's CDR3 is CASRQDTDTQYF. DNA of the CDR3: TGTGCCAGCCGACAGGACACAGATACGCAGTATTTT.

The rearrangement joins TRBV7-3 to TRBJ2-1; 10 bases agree with TRBD2. The V and J ends lost 4 bases and 4 bases, in that order; junction bases with no gene match: 7. CDR3 length equals 16 residues. Germline V gene data show CDR1 as SGHTA and CDR2 as FQGTGA. The CDR3 DNA reads as TGTGCCAGCAGCTCGCACCGGACTAGCGGATACAATGAGCAGTTCTTC. This encodes CASSSHRTSGYNEQFF.

At least ten counts were recorded for this clonotype. The chain employs TRBV20-1 and TRBJ1-6; perhaps TRBD1 as D (6 bases). Germline-derived CDR1 and CDR2 are DFQATT and SNEGSKA (reference sequence). The V and J ends lost 6 bases and 7 bases respectively, with 25 bases between them. This CDR3 is 17 amino acids long. The CDR3 DNA reads TGCAGTGCAACCCTCGGGACACCCGGAGGCCTCAATTCACCCCTCCACTTT. Its translation is CSATLGTPGGLNSPLHF.

This clonotype appeared many times. The V and J genes are TRBV7-2 and TRBJ2-5; 8 positions match TRBD1. V was clipped by 5 bases and J by 5 bases; unmatched bases: 13. Germline loops: CDR1 SGHTA, CDR2 FQGNSA. CDR3 size: 16 residues. This CDR3 is CASSARSTGVSETQYF. For the CDR3, the DNA is TGTGCCAGCAGCGCTAGGTCGACAGGGGTTAGCGAGACCCAGTACTTC. The full variable domain, its missing parts supplied by reference TRBV7-2 and TRBJ2-5, is GAGVSQSPSNKVTEKGKDVELRCDPISGHTALYWYRQSLGQGLEFLIYFQGNSAPDKSGLPSDRFSAERTGGSVSTLTIQRTQQEDSAVYLCASSARSTGVSETQYFGPGTRLLVL.

This clonotype was counted only a few times. The gene calls are TRBV27 and TRBJ2-3, with D maybe TRBD2 (5 bases). The germline CDR1 and CDR2 sequences are MNHEY and SMNVEV (reference sequence). V was pared by 7 bases and J by 8 bases, with 19 bases between. CDR3 length equals 14 residues. The DNA for the CDR3 is TGTGCCAGCAATAAGGACTCGCAGAAGGGTACGCAGTATTTT. Encoded protein: CASNKDSQKGTQYF.

This clonotype was seen many times. This sequence joins TRBV6-6 and TRBJ2-5; 9 bases map to TRBD2. Germline V lookup: CDR1 MNHNY, CDR2 SVGAGI (reference sequence). V trimming: 6 bases; J trimming: 7 bases; junction bases outside the gene matches: 9. This CDR3 comprises 14 residues. CDR3: CASSRGGGGGTQYF. DNA for the CDR3: TGTGCCAGCAGCCGCGGGGGGGGAGGAGGGACCCAGTACTTC.

This clonotype was seen many times. This chain joins TRBV5-1 and TRBJ2-7; 9 bases match TRBD1. Germline V CDR1 and CDR2: SGHRS, YFSETQ. The CDR3 runs 13 residues. The V segment lost 4 bases and the J segment 3 bases; nucleotides outside the gene matches: 2. The CDR3 bases are TGCGCCAGCAGCCCGGACAGGGGCTACGAGCAGTACGTC. Protein product: CASSPDRGYEQYV.

This clonotype was detected many times. This rearrangement joins TRBV29-1 to TRBJ2-2, with D tentatively TRBD1 (5 bases). Germline values: CDR1 SQVTM, CDR2 ANQGSEA. The germline V and J ends were trimmed by 6 bases and 4 bases, with 12 bases remaining between them. The CDR3 contains 13 residues. CDR3 amino acids: CSVFDSLTGELFF. CDR3 in DNA: TGCAGCGTGTTTGACAGCCTCACCGGGGAGCTGTTTTTT.

This clonotype was detected ten times or more. This chain uses TRBV20-1 with TRBJ1-4, with no clear D. The germline CDR1 and CDR2 sequences are DFQATT and SNEGSKA (reference sequence). V was cut by 3 bases and J by 7 bases, with 12 bases left in between. This CDR3 comprises 13 residues. The CDR3 is CSARGSEGEKLFF. CDR3 bases: TGCAGTGCTAGGGGGTCAGAAGGTGAAAAACTGTTTTTT.

In its sample, this clonotype was seen many times. This chain joins TRBV18 and TRBJ2-7; no clear D gene. Germline-derived CDR1 and CDR2 are KGHSH and LQKENI. V lost 3 bases to trimming and J lost 3 bases, with 12 bases between them. The length of the CDR3 is 14 residues. CDR3 amino acids: CASSPTTLSYEQYF. The CDR3 DNA reads TGTGCCAGCTCACCGACGACCCTTAGCTACGAGCAGTACTTC. Full variable domain (missing parts from reference TRBV18 and TRBJ2-7): NAGVMQNPRHLVRRRGQEARLRCSPMKGHSHVYWYRQLPEEGLKFMVYLQKENIIDESGMPKERFSAEFPKEGPSILRIQQVVRGDSAAYFCASSPTTLSYEQYFGPGTRLTVT.

This clonotype was detected many times. The rearrangement uses TRBV11-2 and TRBJ2-5, with 8 bases matching TRBD2. The CDR3 runs 16 residues. CDR1 is SGHAT, CDR2 FQNNGV, per germline. With V trimmed by 5 bases and J by 5 bases, 13 bases remained unmatched. The CDR3 DNA follows: TGTGCCAGCAGCCCCGAGCGGCTAGCGGGCCTGGAGACCCAGTACTTC. Its translation is CASSPERLAGLETQYF.

This clonotype has ten or more counts. The chain links TRBV10-3 to TRBJ2-3, with D possibly being TRBD2 (6 bases). The CDR3 spans 14 residues. CDR1 and CDR2 from the germline V gene are ENHRY and SYGVKD. V was shortened by 5 bases and J by 2 bases, with 11 bases between the two germline ends. The CDR3, as DNA: TGTGCCATCAGTTTGGGACTTCACACAGATACGCAGTATTTT. It translates to CAISLGLHTDTQYF.

CDR3 loop: CASSRQGAGTGELFF. DNA for the CDR3: TGTGCCAGCAGCCGACAGGGGGCGGGTACCGGGGAGCTGTTTTTT. The chain recombines TRBV7-6 with TRBJ2-2; 10 positions agree with TRBD1. The CDR3 has 15 amino acids. Germline V gene lookup returns CDR1 SGHVS and CDR2 FNYEAQ. J gave up 5 bases and V 5 bases, and 5 bases lay outside the gene matches.

This chain's CDR3 is CASSAGDYSNEQFF. CDR3 nucleotide sequence: TGTGCCAGCAGTGCTGGGGACTACTCGAATGAGCAGTTCTTC. The V gene is TRBV6-4, the J gene TRBJ2-1, with TRBD2 identical over 7 bases. J was trimmed by 7 bases and V by 4 bases; bases with no gene match: 7. This CDR3 is built from 14 residues. CDR1 and CDR2 from the germline V gene are MRHNA and SNTAGT.

This clonotype was found many times. The chain couples TRBV6-6 to TRBJ1-4; D is unclear. V was shortened by 6 bases and J by 5 bases, with 16 bases between the two germline ends. CDR3 length: 15 residues. In germline, CDR1 is MNHNY, CDR2 SVGAGI (reference sequence). The CDR3 sequence is CASRNRPTRNEKLFF. The CDR3 bases are TGTGCCAGCAGAAACAGACCGACACGAAATGAAAAACTGTTTTTT.

Many counts were recorded for this clonotype. The chain recombines TRBV25-1 with TRBJ2-7; possible D gene TRBD2, 5 bases. The CDR3 runs to 14 residues. Trimming took off 1 base at V and 0 bases at J, with 7 bases between the two ends. From germline, CDR1 is MGHDK and CDR2 SYGVNS. CDR3 in amino acids: CASSESGISYEQYF. The CDR3 DNA reads as TGTGCCAGCAGTGAATCCGGGATCTCCTACGAGCAGTACTTC.

The chain combines TRBV7-8 with TRBJ1-5; weak D call: TRBD1 (5 bases). V was clipped by 1 base and J by 5 bases, with 12 bases between them. The CDR3 is 15 residues long. From germline, CDR1 is SGHVS and CDR2 FQNEAQ. The CDR3 region is CASSLGTPPDQPQHF. DNA for the CDR3: TGTGCCAGCAGCTTAGGGACACCTCCTGATCAGCCCCAGCATTTT.

This clonotype was seen many times. V and J are TRBV6-5 and TRBJ1-5; D might be TRBD1 (5 bases). CDR1 and CDR2 (germline): MNHEY, SVGAGI. The length of the CDR3 is 13 residues. Trimming stripped 4 bases from V and 1 base from J, with 5 bases between. The CDR3 is CASSWGSNQPQHF. DNA for the CDR3: TGTGCCAGCAGTTGGGGGAGCAATCAGCCCCAGCATTTT.

This clonotype has only a few counts. V gene TRBV7-9 combines with J gene TRBJ1-2; 10 nucleotides line up with TRBD1. This CDR3 contains 16 residues. Germline V gene sequence: CDR1 SEHNR, CDR2 FQNEAQ (reference sequence). The junction had 6 bases not matched to a gene; V was cut back by 3 bases and J by 2 bases. The DNA of the CDR3 is TGTGCCAGCAGCTTGGGGCCGGGACAGGGGAACTATGGCTACACCTTC. Translation gives CASSLGPGQGNYGYTF.